This TCR beta chain was recovered during a study of blood T cell repertoires in COVID-19 (dated by TCRdb to the early 2020s). Context from the whole study: Samples from collaborators originated in the United States, Italy and Spain and spanned both the acute and convalescent phases of COVID-19. Deeply sampled blood TCRbeta repertoires from subjects exposed to, actively infected with, or recovered from COVID-19 were included in the dataset. Nearly every sample came with metadata listing a de-identified subject ID, COVID-19 status, age in years and sex. Where available, HLA class I and class II types were taken from metadata supplied by the sample provider and were not determined by assay-based typing. The prospective study material was composed of cDNA or gDNA derived from T cells, B-cell-depleted T cells, or PBMCs. A freely available public database, intended as a resource for researchers studying the immune response to SARS-CoV-2, is where the repertoires were released. The samples were drawn from the first 160 participants of the ongoing ImmuneRACE study and from under 1,500 subjects provided by 6 global collaborators. General study outcomes and caveats: The quantity of clinical and demographic metadata differed by source and by participant and was supplied without curation.

TCRbeta CDR3 regions were amplified from genomic DNA by means of the immunoSEQ Assay, a bias-controlled multiplex PCR. Regarding the original processing steps: Within the assay, amplification of reference gene primers was used to estimate how many nucleated cells each sample contained. To quantify the absolute abundance of each unique TCRbeta CDR3 rearrangement, sequence reads were collapsed and filtered. For each sample, productive Simpson clonality was calculated by taking the square root of Simpson's diversity index across productive rearrangements. Imported from immuneACCESS, the table was reduced by TCRdb to in-frame sequences with V and J called. These copies leave out some clones; in studies compared against another copy, an unresolved V gene accounts for under half, and the cause of the remainder is not known. V and J calls and clone size follow that table, whereas D and trimming were derived from the DNA. The sample table records fewer than 300,000 clones; 75% to 95% of these occur just once. The leading ten clones occupy about 2.5% of the sample.

In the case of this clone: The antigen it binds to is not known. The record has no base qualities; no much larger clone is one base away.

Spanning cysteine to phenylalanine, the CDR3 consists of 13 amino acids. Only CDR3 DNA remains: 39 bases, in frame from the first base. CDR1 SGHVS and CDR2 FNYEAQ were looked up in the germline V gene. V trim: 3 bases; J trim: 4 bases; unmatched bases: 1. In Seattle, one collaborating source enrolled patients while the infection was active and tracked those patients longitudinally over the course of disease. Whole blood was collected in K2EDTA tubes by collaborating institutions according to the institutions' own protocols. For TCRbeta analysis, collaborators shipped samples as frozen whole blood, isolated PBMCs, or DNA extracted from either of those sample types.

The sequencing sample was made of peripheral blood. The TCR was taken from a person between 18 and 35 years old with COVID-19, enrolled during active disease. The chain employs TRBV7-6 and TRBJ2-5, with TRBD2 matching 8 junction bases. At the DNA level, the sequence is TGTGCCAGCAGCTTTGCGGGAGGAGAGACCCAGTACTTC. This gives the protein CASSFAGGETQYF.